The 32 T cell receptor beta chains below were found in one sample sequenced in a study of Graves' ophthalmopathy and Graves' hyperthyroidism (dated by TCRdb to about 2018). The data were produced on an Illumina HiSeq 2000. For repertoire sequencing, TCR beta CDR3 regions were amplified from RNA transcripts. HTBI primers and the Qiagen OneStep RT-PCR kit were used in a first-round RT-PCR, which was followed by a second-round multiplex PCR, size selection and purification. The public reads were quality trimmed at Q25 with fastp and then assembled into clones with MiXCR by TCRdb, keeping productive beta chains. One record per CDR3 amino acid sequence lists the most common genes and DNA. In this sample the table shows a few hundred thousand distinct CDR3 sequences, 39% of which occur a single time. About 4% of the sample is taken by the ten largest. Material for sequencing was peripheral blood or thyroid tissue (not recorded which). The receptors here all came from an adult man with Graves' hyperthyroidism.

The chain is built from TRBV4-1 and TRBJ1-5, with D perhaps TRBD1 (5 bases). This CDR3 has 15 amino acids. The V end was cut by 5 bases, the J end by 7 bases, with 18 bases between. The V gene's germline CDR1 is MGHRA and CDR2 YSYEKL. The CDR3 protein is CASSYTEGAEQPQHF. The CDR3 bases are TGCGCCAGCAGCTACACAGAAGGGGCTGAGCAGCCCCAGCATTTT.

The rearrangement joins TRBV6-1 to TRBJ1-1; unclear D gene. Germline-derived CDR1 and CDR2 are MNHNS and SASEGT. This CDR3 contains 17 residues. Trimming stripped 1 base from V and 4 bases from J, with 19 bases between. The CDR3 DNA reads TGTGCCAGCAGTGAAGACGGAGTTCGCCCTAAAAGCACTGAAGCTTTCTTT. Translation: CASSEDGVRPKSTEAFF.

The sample holds many counts of this clonotype. The chain joins TRBV20-1 to TRBJ1-2, with a weak D call TRBD1 (5 bases). The CDR3 covers 14 residues. Per the germline V gene, CDR1 is DFQATT and CDR2 is SNEGSKA (reference sequence). V gave up 5 bases and J gave up 2 bases, with 15 bases separating them. CDR3 sequence reads: CSAPPGPKNYGYTF. The DNA of the CDR3 is TGCAGTGCTCCTCCGGGACCAAAAAACTATGGCTACACCTTC.

This clonotype was observed at least ten times. The CDR3 region is CATSDHSKPSEQYF. CDR3 sequence (DNA): TGTGCCACCAGTGACCACAGTAAACCCAGCGAGCAGTACTTC. The chain recombines TRBV24-1 with TRBJ2-7; D is undetermined. Germline CDR1 and CDR2: KGHDR and SFDVKD. This CDR3 comprises 14 residues. Trimming shortened V by 4 bases and J by 6 bases, and 15 bases separated the two germline ends.

This clonotype was counted only a few times. The rearrangement links TRBV5-1 to TRBJ1-2; TRBD1 matches at 12 bases. The CDR3 sequence is 16 residues long. Germline lookup yields CDR1 SGHRS and CDR2 YFSETQ. After removal of 5 bases from V and 7 bases from J, the junction contained 12 bases not matched to a gene. CDR3 sequence (DNA): TGCGCCAGCAGGCTACTTCCGGGACAGGGGGCTTTTGGCTACACCTTC. This gives the protein CASRLLPGQGAFGYTF.

A note on this clonotype: The junction shows a germline mismatch at one end, possibly a read error. This chain connects TRBV7-3 to TRBJ1-1, with TRBD1 matching 12 bases. Looked up from germline, CDR1 is SGHTA and CDR2 is FQGTGA. The CDR3 totals 14 residues. CDR3 protein: CVSSLGTGGSQAFF. In nucleotides, the CDR3 is TGTGTCAGCAGCTTAGGGACAGGGGGCTCTCAAGCTTTCTTT.

The rearrangement links TRBV28 to TRBJ2-7; the D gene is possibly TRBD1 (6 bases). V was clipped by 3 bases and J by 2 bases, with 11 bases between them. Germline V CDR1 and CDR2: MDHEN, SYDVKM. The CDR3 length is 14 residues. The CDR3 loop reads CASSFRDTAYEQYF. The CDR3 region has the DNA TGTGCCAGCAGTTTCCGGGACACCGCCTACGAGCAGTACTTC.

This clonotype appeared many times. This sequence joins TRBV24-1 and TRBJ2-5; tentatively, D is TRBD2 (5 bases). The V and J ends lost 3 bases and 1 base respectively, with 11 bases between them. The CDR3 contains 15 residues. The V gene's germline CDR1 is KGHDR and CDR2 SFDVKD. The CDR3 loop is CATSDPRELQETQYF. The CDR3 DNA reads TGTGCCACCAGTGATCCCCGGGAACTCCAAGAGACCCAGTACTTC.

The count of this clonotype is one. A much larger clone lies a single base off, so this may be a read error. The V gene is TRBV5-1, the J gene TRBJ2-7, with 7 positions matching TRBD1. Unmatched junction bases numbered 8, after V lost 8 bases and J lost 3 bases. Per the germline V gene, CDR1 is SGHRS and CDR2 is YFSETQ. The CDR3 covers 13 residues. CDR3 residues: CARYLRDSYEQYF. Written as DNA, the CDR3 is TGCGCCAGATACCTCCGGGACAGCTACGAGCAGTACTTC. The whole variable domain, remainder taken from reference TRBV5-1 and TRBJ2-7, is KAGVTQTPRYLIKTRGQQVTLSCSPISGHRSVSWYQQTPGQGLQFLFEYFSETQRNKGNFPGRFSGRQFSNSRSEMNVSTLELGDSALYLCARYLRDSYEQYFGPGTRLTVT.

This clonotype was recorded many times. As DNA, the CDR3 is TGTGCCAGCAGCTTAGCGCCGGGACAGGGGTCCTACGAGCAGTACTTC. This sequence encodes CASSLAPGQGSYEQYF. This chain connects TRBV7-9 to TRBJ2-7; 10 bases match TRBD1. The V and J ends lost 0 bases and 1 base, in that order; junction bases with no gene match: 3. Germline CDR1 and CDR2: SEHNR and FQNEAQ (reference sequence). The CDR3 is 16 residues long.

In this sample, this clonotype turned up once. The chain recombines TRBV29-1 with TRBJ2-2, with 9 bases fitting TRBD1. This CDR3 spans 13 amino acids. Germline V lookup: CDR1 SQVTM, CDR2 ANQGSEA. J was trimmed by 6 bases and V by 6 bases; bases with no gene match: 5. CDR3 bases: TGCAGCGTAGTACAGGGGGCCGCCGGGGAGCTGTTTTTT. Protein sequence: CSVVQGAAGELFF.

The sample holds a few counts of this clonotype. The chain has TRBV18 and TRBJ1-1, with D uncertain. V was clipped by 3 bases and J by 11 bases, with 13 bases between them. This CDR3 is built from 12 residues. CDR1 and CDR2 (germline): KGHSH, LQKENI. CDR3 sequence: CASSPGKLGAFF. DNA of the CDR3: TGTGCCAGCTCACCTGGGAAGTTGGGTGCTTTCTTT.

With regard to this clonotype: Given a much more abundant clone one base away, this may be a read error. This sequence joins TRBV7-2 and TRBJ2-5; the D is unclear. Germline CDR1 reads SGHTA; CDR2 reads FQGNSA. This CDR3 spans 16 amino acids. The CDR3 here is CASSHIMDGPQEAQYF. The CDR3 region has the DNA TGTGCCAGCAGCCACATTATGGACGGCCCACAAGAGGCCCAGTACTTC.

This clonotype was picked up a small number of times. The chain links TRBV24-1 to TRBJ2-3; unclear D gene. The germline CDR1 and CDR2 sequences are KGHDR and SFDVKD. Trimming pared 6 bases from V and 5 bases from J, leaving 8 bases between. The CDR3 runs to 12 residues. The CDR3 region is CATSSWEDTQYF. The CDR3 DNA sequence: TGTGCCACCAGTTCCTGGGAAGATACGCAGTATTTT.

This clonotype has only a few counts. This may come from a read error, since a much larger clone is one base off. The gene calls are TRBV10-3 and TRBJ1-5; D ambiguous. In germline, CDR1 is ENHRY, CDR2 SYGVKD. The CDR3 has 13 amino acids. Here the CDR3 DNA reads TGTGCCATCAGCCGGGGTTCCAATCAGTCCCAGCATTTT. The encoded protein is CAISRGSNQSQHF.

The J gene is TRBJ2-2, the V gene TRBV25-1, with a weak D call TRBD2 (6 bases). CDR1 and CDR2 (germline): MGHDK, SYGVNS. Deletions cut 2 bases from V and 2 bases from J, with 12 bases between. The CDR3 spans 16 residues. CDR3 DNA: TGTGCCAGCAGTGAAATTCGCGGGGCAAACACCGGGGAGCTGTTTTTT. Residues: CASSEIRGANTGELFF.

Details on this clonotype: This could be a read error, since a much larger clone is one nucleotide away. The chain joins TRBV20-1 to TRBJ2-5; D could derive from TRBD1 or TRBD2 (6 bases each). The CDR3 has 15 amino acids. V was cut by 0 bases and J by 7 bases, with 18 bases left in between. Germline CDR1 reads DFQATT; CDR2 reads SNEGSKA (reference sequence). Here the CDR3 DNA reads TGCAGTGCTAGAGATTTTGGGGGCGCCGGGGGGACCCAGTACTTC. Translating it yields CSARDFGGAGGTQYF.

This clonotype appeared a few times. This chain uses TRBV6-5 with TRBJ1-4; a possible D gene is TRBD1 (6 bases). Germline assignment: CDR1 MNHEY and CDR2 SVGAGI. The CDR3 covers 17 residues. Trimming shortened V by 0 bases and J by 0 bases, and 11 bases separated the two germline ends. This CDR3 is CASSYSQDRTTNEKLFF. For the CDR3, the DNA is TGTGCCAGCAGTTACTCCCAAGACAGGACAACTAATGAAAAACTGTTTTTT.

Regarding this clonotype: A much larger clone differs by one base, so this may be a read error. CDR3 region: CASSQGLSGQETQYF. Here the CDR3 DNA reads TGTGCCAGCAGCCAAGGTCTTAGCGGCCAAGAGACCCAGTACTTC. The V and J genes are TRBV3-1 and TRBJ2-5; possible D gene TRBD2, 6 bases. The CDR3 runs 15 residues. Germline loops: CDR1 LGHDT, CDR2 YNNKEL (reference sequence). Trimming removed 1 base from V and 1 base from J, with 10 bases in between.

There are a few counts of this clonotype. The chain is built from TRBV9 and TRBJ1-4, with 9 bases lining up with TRBD1. The CDR3 consists of 14 residues. V was clipped by 3 bases and J by 8 bases; unmatched bases: 5. Per the germline V gene, CDR1 is SGDLS and CDR2 is YYNGEE. The CDR3 bases are TGTGCCAGCAGCGCCGGCGGGACAGGGGAAAAACTGTTTTTT. Protein sequence: CASSAGGTGEKLFF.

To note about this clonotype: This may arise from a read error, as a much more abundant clone is one base away. The CDR3 is CASSSRVQYF. CDR3 sequence (DNA): TGTGCCAGCAGCAGCAGGGTTCAGTACTTC. The genes are TRBV2 and TRBJ2-7, with a tentative D call TRBD1 (5 bases). Germline assignment: CDR1 SNHLY and CDR2 FYNNEI. The length of the CDR3 is 10 residues. V lost 6 bases and J lost 10, with 10 bases in between.

This clonotype was counted many times. V gene TRBV30 combines with J gene TRBJ2-7; the match to TRBD2 covers 8 bases. This CDR3 contains 13 residues. Germline V lookup: CDR1 GTSNPN, CDR2 SVGIG (reference sequence). V shed 2 bases, J shed 3 bases, and the junction held 3 bases outside the gene matches. The CDR3 loop is CAWSPGLDYEQYF. The CDR3 nucleotides are TGTGCCTGGAGTCCGGGACTAGACTACGAGCAGTACTTC. Looking up the rest from reference TRBV30 and TRBJ2-7 gives the full variable domain: SQTIHQWPATLVQPVGSPLSLECTVEGTSNPNLYWYRQAAGRGLQLLFYSVGIGQISSEVPQNLSASRPQDRQFILSSKKLLLSDSGFYLCAWSPGLDYEQYFGPGTRLTVT.

The table lists this clonotype with a few counts. This chain joins TRBV5-1 and TRBJ2-2; D not resolved. Per the germline V gene, CDR1 is SGHRS and CDR2 is YFSETQ. Trimming cost V 2 bases and J 6 bases, with 8 bases left between them. The CDR3 consists of 13 residues. The CDR3 protein is CASSFKISGELFF. CDR3 DNA: TGCGCCAGCAGCTTCAAGATTTCCGGGGAGCTGTTTTTT. Looking up the rest from reference TRBV5-1 and TRBJ2-2 gives the full variable domain: KAGVTQTPRYLIKTRGQQVTLSCSPISGHRSVSWYQQTPGQGLQFLFEYFSETQRNKGNFPGRFSGRQFSNSRSEMNVSTLELGDSALYLCASSFKISGELFFGEGSRLTVL.

The chain is built from TRBV24-1 and TRBJ2-6; 7 nucleotides match TRBD1. With V trimmed by 8 bases and J by 0 bases, 27 bases remained unmatched. CDR3 length equals 23 residues. Germline lookup yields CDR1 KGHDR and CDR2 SFDVKD. The CDR3 coding sequence is TGTGCCACCACTCGTACCGGGACAGCCGATTCCTCATTCAATTTCTCTGGGGCCAACGTCCTGACTTTC. Its protein is CATTRTGTADSSFNFSGANVLTF.

This clonotype was seen a handful of times. The chain combines TRBV7-3 with TRBJ2-5; 13 bases map to TRBD2. The trim removed 6 bases at V and 7 bases at J, leaving 14 bases unmatched. This CDR3 comprises 17 residues. The germline V gene has CDR1 SGHTA and CDR2 FQGTGA. This chain's CDR3 is CASSRNGVLAGGGTQYF. Written as DNA, the CDR3 is TGTGCCAGCAGTCGAAACGGCGTACTAGCGGGGGGGGGGACCCAGTACTTC.

About this clonotype itself: It is likely a read error, because the conserved phenylalanine at the end of the CDR3 is missing. The limits of the CDR3 on the DNA are not certain, so only TCRdb's listed CDR3 is given. The rearrangement joins TRBV7-9 to TRBJ1-4; the DNA was not used to check the table's D call, TRBD1. Counting both end residues, the CDR3 totals 11 amino acids. The germline gives CDR1 SEHNR, CDR2 FQNEAQ (reference sequence). CDR3 sequence: CASSLGQSDFY.

This clonotype was counted at least ten times. V and J are TRBV29-1 and TRBJ1-2; D is ambiguous. V lost 2 bases to trimming and J lost 4 bases, with 8 bases between them. This CDR3 comprises 12 residues. Germline CDR1 is SQVTM and CDR2 is ANQGSEA. The CDR3 nucleotides read TGCAGCGTTGAACCAGGATCCTATGGCTACACCTTC. It encodes CSVEPGSYGYTF.

As DNA, the CDR3 is TGCAGCGGAAGACAGGGGGCCACCGGGGAGCTGTTTTTT. Amino acid sequence: CSGRQGATGELFF. The chain joins TRBV29-1 to TRBJ2-2; TRBD1 matches at 10 bases. The J segment lost 4 bases and the V segment lost 7 bases, leaving 3 bases of the junction unmatched. The CDR3 is made up of 13 amino acids. The germline V gene encodes CDR1 SQVTM and CDR2 ANQGSEA.

There are many counts of this clonotype. The chain couples TRBV7-9 to TRBJ2-2, with 8 nucleotides matching TRBD1. This CDR3 region has 15 residues. Germline-derived CDR1 and CDR2 are SEHNR and FQNEAQ (reference sequence). J gave up 1 base and V 4 bases, and 2 bases lay outside the gene matches. CDR3 region: CASSSDRGNTGELFF. The CDR3 DNA is TGTGCCAGCAGCTCCGACAGGGGGAACACCGGGGAGCTGTTTTTT.

This clonotype was seen many times. The rearrangement links TRBV7-6 to TRBJ1-5; TRBD1 might be the D (5 bases). Germline V gene sequence: CDR1 SGHVS, CDR2 FNYEAQ. Trimming shortened V by 0 bases and J by 0 bases, and 12 bases separated the two germline ends. This CDR3 spans 17 amino acids. CDR3: CASSLAPRQSSNQPQHF. In DNA, the CDR3 is TGTGCCAGCAGCTTAGCTCCGAGACAGAGTAGCAATCAGCCCCAGCATTTT.

This clonotype was seen at least ten times. The chain couples TRBV12-3 or TRBV12-4 to TRBJ1-1, with D unclear. V lost 3 bases to trimming and J lost 4 bases, with 12 bases between them. This CDR3 comprises 14 residues. The chain's CDR3 is CASSLRVYLTEAFF. DNA for the CDR3: TGTGCCAGCAGTTTGCGGGTATATCTCACTGAAGCTTTCTTT.

This clonotype has only a few counts. The chain's CDR3 is CASSFGQGRNEKLFF. CDR3 coding DNA: TGTGCCAGCAGCTTCGGACAGGGACGGAATGAAAAACTGTTTTTT. This chain uses TRBV11-2 with TRBJ1-4; 8 nucleotides align to TRBD1. V trimming: 3 bases; J trimming: 5 bases; junction bases outside the gene matches: 5. This CDR3 has 15 amino acids. CDR1 SGHAT and CDR2 FQNNGV come from the germline V gene.